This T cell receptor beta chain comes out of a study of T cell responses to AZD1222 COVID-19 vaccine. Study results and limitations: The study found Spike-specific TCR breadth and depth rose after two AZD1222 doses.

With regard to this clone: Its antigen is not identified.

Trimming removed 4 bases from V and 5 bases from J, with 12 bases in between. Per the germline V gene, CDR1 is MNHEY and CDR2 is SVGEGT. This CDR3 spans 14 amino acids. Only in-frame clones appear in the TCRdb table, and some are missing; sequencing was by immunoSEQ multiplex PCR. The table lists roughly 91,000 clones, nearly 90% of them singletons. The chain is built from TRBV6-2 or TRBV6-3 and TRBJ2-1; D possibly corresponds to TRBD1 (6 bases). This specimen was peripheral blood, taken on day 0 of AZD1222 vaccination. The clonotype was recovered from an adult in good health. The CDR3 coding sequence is TGTGCCAGCAGTTCGAGGGACATTCACAATGAGCAGTTCTTC. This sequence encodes CASSSRDIHNEQFF.